Below, 6 T cell receptor beta chains from the same sample are listed, as sequenced in a study of T-cell memory formation after mild COVID-19. TCRdb re-called the 5' RACE reads through MiXCR, storing one row per CDR3 protein. The sample includes under 200,000 distinct CDR3 sequences, about an eighth seen only once; the top ten take approximately 3.6%. Sequencing was carried out using PBMCs or a T cell subset sorted from them (not recorded which). The receptor source for this set is a man aged 18 to 35 who had mild COVID-19 (a few samples of this study predate the infection). Cell type and time point are not known.

The sample holds many counts of this clonotype. The chain couples TRBV5-8 to TRBJ2-3; D possibly corresponds to TRBD2 (5 bases). Germline V lookup: CDR1 SGHTS, CDR2 YDEGEE. Trimming removed 5 bases from V and 2 bases from J, with 12 bases in between. CDR3 size: 14 residues. As DNA, the CDR3 is TGTGCCAGCAGTTCCGGGGTCTACACAGATACGCAGTATTTT. Translated, it gives CASSSGVYTDTQYF.

This clonotype has just a few counts. The chain couples TRBV9 to TRBJ1-6, with D perhaps matching TRBD1 (5 bases). Deletions cut 4 bases from V and 7 bases from J, with 18 bases between. The CDR3 runs to 16 residues. Germline V gives CDR1 SGDLS, CDR2 YYNGEE. The DNA for the CDR3 is TGTGCCAGCAGCTTTTCCGGGACTGCGTGGAATTCACCCCTCCACTTT. This encodes CASSFSGTAWNSPLHF. Full variable domain (remainder filled in from reference TRBV9 and TRBJ1-6): DSGVTQTPKHLITATGQRVTLRCSPRSGDLSVYWYQQSLDQGLQFLIQYYNGEERAKGNILERFSAQQFPDLHSELNLSSLELGDSALYFCASSFSGTAWNSPLHFGNGTRLTVT.

This chain uses TRBV2 with TRBJ2-5; D is ambiguous. CDR3 size: 12 residues. Trimming shortened V by 10 bases and J by 0 bases, and 9 bases separated the two germline ends. Germline lookup yields CDR1 SNHLY and CDR2 FYNNEI. The CDR3 spells CAMGPNQETQYF. The CDR3 DNA reads TGTGCCATGGGTCCGAACCAAGAGACCCAGTACTTC.

This clonotype has a count of ten or more. The chain uses TRBV2 and TRBJ2-2; D may be TRBD1 (5 bases). This CDR3 spans 16 amino acids. CDR1 is SNHLY, CDR2 FYNNEI, per germline. Trimming left V 3 bases short and J 0 bases short, with 11 bases between. CDR3 DNA: TGTGCCAGCAGTGATGAACAGGCTTCGAACACCGGGGAGCTGTTTTTT. The encoded protein is CASSDEQASNTGELFF.

V and J are TRBV20-1 and TRBJ1-3; possibly TRBD1 for D (5 bases). This CDR3 region has 13 residues. Germline lookup yields CDR1 DFQATT and CDR2 SNEGSKA (reference sequence). Trimming cost V 6 bases and J 0 bases, with 9 bases left between them. The CDR3 is CSAARVSGNTIYF. The CDR3 DNA sequence: TGCAGTGCCGCCAGGGTCTCTGGAAACACCATATATTTT.

The chain couples TRBV18 to TRBJ2-1, with D uncertain. CDR3 length: 13 amino acids. The germline CDR1 and CDR2 sequences are KGHSH and LQKENI. Trimming removed 3 bases at V and 9 bases at J, with 12 bases between. CDR3 nucleotides: TGTGCCAGCTCACCTCCGCCGCGTGGTGAGCAGTTCTTC. This translates into CASSPPPRGEQFF. Looking up the rest from reference TRBV18 and TRBJ2-1 gives the full variable domain: NAGVMQNPRHLVRRRGQEARLRCSPMKGHSHVYWYRQLPEEGLKFMVYLQKENIIDESGMPKERFSAEFPKEGPSILRIQQVVRGDSAAYFCASSPPPRGEQFFGPGTRLTVL.